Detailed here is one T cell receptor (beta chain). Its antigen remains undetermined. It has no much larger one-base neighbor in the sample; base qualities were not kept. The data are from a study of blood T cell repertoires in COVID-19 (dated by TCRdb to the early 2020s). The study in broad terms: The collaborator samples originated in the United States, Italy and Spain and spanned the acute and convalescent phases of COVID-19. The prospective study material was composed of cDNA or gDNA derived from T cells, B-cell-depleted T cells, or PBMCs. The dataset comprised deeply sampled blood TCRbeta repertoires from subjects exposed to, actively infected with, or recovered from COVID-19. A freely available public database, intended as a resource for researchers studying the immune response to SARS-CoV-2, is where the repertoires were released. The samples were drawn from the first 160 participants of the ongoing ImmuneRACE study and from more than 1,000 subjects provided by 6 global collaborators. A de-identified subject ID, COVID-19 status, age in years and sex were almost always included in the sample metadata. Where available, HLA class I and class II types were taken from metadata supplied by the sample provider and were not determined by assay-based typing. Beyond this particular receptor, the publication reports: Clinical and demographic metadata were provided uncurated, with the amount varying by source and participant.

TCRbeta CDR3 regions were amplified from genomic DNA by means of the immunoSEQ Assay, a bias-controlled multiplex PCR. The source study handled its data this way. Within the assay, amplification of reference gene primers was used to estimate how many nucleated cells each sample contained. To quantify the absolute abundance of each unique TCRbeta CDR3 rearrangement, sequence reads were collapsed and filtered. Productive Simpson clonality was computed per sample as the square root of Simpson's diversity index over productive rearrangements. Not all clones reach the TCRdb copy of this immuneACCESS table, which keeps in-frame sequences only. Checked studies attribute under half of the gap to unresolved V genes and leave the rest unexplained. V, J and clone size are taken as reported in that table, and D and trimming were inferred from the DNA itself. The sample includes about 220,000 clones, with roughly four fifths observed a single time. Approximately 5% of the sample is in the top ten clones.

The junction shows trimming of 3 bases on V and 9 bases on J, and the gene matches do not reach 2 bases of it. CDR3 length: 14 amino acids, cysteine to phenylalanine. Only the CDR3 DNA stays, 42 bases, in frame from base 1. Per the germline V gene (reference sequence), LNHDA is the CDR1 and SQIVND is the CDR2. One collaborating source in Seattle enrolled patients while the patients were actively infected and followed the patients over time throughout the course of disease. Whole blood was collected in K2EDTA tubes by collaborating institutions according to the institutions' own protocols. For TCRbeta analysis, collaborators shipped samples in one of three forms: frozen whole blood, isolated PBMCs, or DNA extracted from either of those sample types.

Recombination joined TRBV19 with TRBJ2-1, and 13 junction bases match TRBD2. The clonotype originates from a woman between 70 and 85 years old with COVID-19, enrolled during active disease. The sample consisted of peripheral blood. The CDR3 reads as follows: CASSITSGRGEQFF. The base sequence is TGTGCCAGTAGTATCACTAGCGGGAGGGGTGAGCAGTTCTTC.